The T cell receptor (beta chain) described here comes from a study of T cell responses to AZD1222 COVID-19 vaccine. The study's findings and limits: Possibly, clonal diversity was underestimated; donors were largely white British and included more females. Only six or seven AZD1222 recipients were seropositive at baseline. Sampling that yielded the repertoires occurred only after the peak T cell response. Compared with day 0, the breadth and depth of the Spike-specific TCR repertoire rose significantly after two doses of AZD1222.

This table comes from immunoSEQ multiplex PCR, and its TCRdb copy is limited to in-frame clones, with some not included. Of 85,000 to 100,000 clones in the sample, roughly 90% were seen once. Germline loops: CDR1 MNHEY, CDR2 SVGAGI. The trim removed 0 bases at V and 8 bases at J, leaving 9 bases unmatched. The length of the CDR3 is 16 residues. Turning to this clone: Its antigen is not known.

The input for sequencing was peripheral blood, taken 28 days after the second AZD1222 dose. This clonotype was sampled from an adult who received the AZD1222 COVID-19 vaccine. The chain couples TRBV6-5 to TRBJ1-4; 7 bases line up with TRBD1. CDR3 DNA sequence: TGTGCCAGCAGTTACTCGAGGGGGCAGGCACGGGAAAAACTGTTTTTT. Translated, it gives CASSYSRGQAREKLFF.